Listed below are T cell receptor beta chains from one sample, sequenced in a study of T cell responses to AZD1222 COVID-19 vaccine. Profiling relied on immunoSEQ multiplex PCR, and the TCRdb table lists in-frame clones only, not all of them. Of under 100,000 clones in the sample, about 92% were seen once. Source: peripheral blood, taken 28 days after the second AZD1222 dose. The receptors originated from an adult who received the AZD1222 COVID-19 vaccine. CDR3s include the opening cysteine and the closing phenylalanine or tryptophan. Each record gives: clone size, D gene, J gene, V gene, CDR3 protein, CDR3 DNA. The D gene is left open where the match is weak. Expanded clones are given a class, and other clones once, few, many or no size at all.

abundance: -
d_gene: -
j_gene: TRBJ1-1
v_gene: TRBV25-1
CDR3aa: CASREGGSTEAFF
CDR3nt: TGTGCCAGCAGGGAGGGAGGAAGCACTGAAGCTTTCTTT

abundance: -
d_gene: TRBD1
j_gene: TRBJ1-1
v_gene: TRBV5-8
CDR3aa: CASSWSGGDTEAFF
CDR3nt: TGTGCCAGCAGCTGGTCAGGGGGAGACACTGAAGCTTTCTTT

abundance: -
d_gene: -
j_gene: TRBJ1-2
v_gene: TRBV2
CDR3aa: CASSDGKLGWNYGYTF
CDR3nt: TGTGCCAGCAGTGACGGGAAATTGGGCTGGAACTATGGCTACACCTTC

abundance: -
d_gene: -
j_gene: TRBJ2-7
v_gene: TRBV9
CDR3aa: CASSEGGGGRNEQYF
CDR3nt: TGTGCCAGCAGCGAGGGAGGGGGCGGTCGGAACGAGCAGTACTTC

abundance: -
d_gene: TRBD1
j_gene: TRBJ1-4
v_gene: TRBV6-5
CDR3aa: CASSYSTGWGEKLFF
CDR3nt: TGTGCCAGCAGTTACTCGACAGGGTGGGGAGAAAAACTGTTTTTT

abundance: -
d_gene: TRBD1
j_gene: TRBJ1-1
v_gene: TRBV7-2
CDR3aa: CASSLLGTDLNTEAFF
CDR3nt: TGTGCCAGCAGCTTACTTGGGACAGACCTGAACACTGAAGCTTTCTTT

abundance: -
d_gene: -
j_gene: TRBJ1-1
v_gene: TRBV25-1
CDR3aa: CASSDPRGGDTEAFF
CDR3nt: TGTGCCAGCAGTGACCCCCGGGGAGGGGACACTGAAGCTTTCTTT

abundance: -
d_gene: TRBD1
j_gene: TRBJ1-1
v_gene: TRBV3-1/TRBV3-2
CDR3aa: CASSQDLRQGSTEAFF
CDR3nt: TGTGCCAGCAGCCAAGATCTGCGACAGGGGAGCACTGAAGCTTTCTTT

abundance: -
d_gene: TRBD1
j_gene: TRBJ1-2
v_gene: TRBV10-3
CDR3aa: CAIIADRGDYGYTF
CDR3nt: TGTGCCATCATAGCGGACAGGGGCGACTATGGCTACACCTTC

abundance: -
d_gene: -
j_gene: TRBJ1-3
v_gene: TRBV5-1
CDR3aa: CASSPSDLLGGNTIYF
CDR3nt: TGCGCCAGCAGCCCGTCGGATCTCTTGGGAGGAAACACCATATATTTT

abundance: -
d_gene: TRBD2
j_gene: TRBJ2-1
v_gene: TRBV2
CDR3aa: CASTGRGLAGGQRSYNEQFF
CDR3nt: TGTGCCAGCACCGGCCGTGGGCTAGCGGGGGGGCAACGCTCCTACAATGAGCAGTTCTTC

abundance: -
d_gene: -
j_gene: TRBJ1-3
v_gene: TRBV28
CDR3aa: CASSLPGQGYSGNTIYF
CDR3nt: TGTGCCAGCAGTTTACCGGGGCAGGGGTACTCTGGAAACACCATATATTTT

abundance: -
d_gene: -
j_gene: TRBJ1-6
v_gene: TRBV7-3
CDR3aa: CASSLGNLNSPLHF
CDR3nt: TGTGCCAGCAGCTTAGGAAATTTAAATTCACCCCTCCACTTT

abundance: -
d_gene: -
j_gene: TRBJ1-2
v_gene: TRBV5-1
CDR3aa: CASSLGVSGDYGYTF
CDR3nt: TGCGCCAGCAGCTTGGGAGTTTCAGGAGACTATGGCTACACCTTC

abundance: -
d_gene: TRBD2
j_gene: TRBJ2-3
v_gene: TRBV9
CDR3aa: CASSVTSGGDTQYF
CDR3nt: TGTGCCAGCAGCGTAACTAGCGGGGGCGATACGCAGTATTTT

abundance: -
d_gene: -
j_gene: TRBJ2-7
v_gene: TRBV5-1
CDR3aa: CASSLEGNPYEQYF
CDR3nt: TGCGCCAGCAGCTTGGAGGGCAACCCCTACGAGCAGTACTTC

abundance: few
d_gene: -
j_gene: TRBJ2-1
v_gene: TRBV3-1/TRBV3-2
CDR3aa: CASSQGYYNEQFF
CDR3nt: TGTGCCAGCAGCCAAGGGTATTACAATGAGCAGTTCTTC

abundance: -
d_gene: -
j_gene: TRBJ1-1
v_gene: TRBV13
CDR3aa: CASSLGRGNTEAFF
CDR3nt: TGTGCCAGCAGCTTAGGAAGGGGGAACACTGAAGCTTTCTTT

abundance: -
d_gene: -
j_gene: TRBJ2-7
v_gene: TRBV11-2
CDR3aa: CASSLGRDEQYF
CDR3nt: TGTGCCAGCAGCTTAGGCAGGGACGAGCAGTACTTC

abundance: -
d_gene: TRBD2
j_gene: TRBJ2-1
v_gene: TRBV18
CDR3aa: CASSPKGLAGVHNEQFF
CDR3nt: TGTGCCAGCTCACCAAAGGGACTAGCGGGGGTCCACAATGAGCAGTTCTTC

abundance: -
d_gene: -
j_gene: TRBJ1-2
v_gene: TRBV6-5
CDR3aa: CASITGTHGYTF
CDR3nt: TGTGCCAGCATCACAGGGACTCATGGCTACACCTTC

abundance: -
d_gene: TRBD2
j_gene: TRBJ2-1
v_gene: TRBV24-1
CDR3aa: CATSRSGGASNEQFF
CDR3nt: TGTGCCACCAGTAGAAGCGGGGGGGCCTCCAATGAGCAGTTCTTC

abundance: -
d_gene: -
j_gene: TRBJ2-3
v_gene: TRBV12-2
CDR3aa: CASRENTSGGADTQYF
CDR3nt: TGTGCAAGTCGCGAAAATACTAGCGGGGGAGCAGATACGCAGTATTTT

abundance: -
d_gene: -
j_gene: TRBJ1-4
v_gene: TRBV20-1
CDR3aa: CSASAGTVNEKLFF
CDR3nt: TGCAGTGCTAGTGCAGGGACGGTTAATGAAAAACTGTTTTTT

abundance: few
d_gene: TRBD1
j_gene: TRBJ2-7
v_gene: TRBV30
CDR3aa: CAWGLGQASYEQYF
CDR3nt: TGTGCCTGGGGCCTTGGACAGGCTAGTTACGAGCAGTACTTC

abundance: -
d_gene: -
j_gene: TRBJ1-2
v_gene: TRBV12-3/TRBV12-4
CDR3aa: CASRAGPSGYTF
CDR3nt: TGTGCCAGCAGGGCGGGTCCCAGTGGCTACACCTTC